This passage covers 2 T cell receptor beta chains from one sample sequenced in a study of cytomegalovirus exposure and HLA in healthy donors listed by TCRdb under 2017. Libraries were prepared through the immunoSEQ multiplex PCR assay. The multiplex PCR relied on a mix of 60 forward primers for TCR Vbeta segments and 13 reverse primers for TCR Jbeta segments. The source is immuneACCESS, and TCRdb retained only in-frame sequences with V and J called. Part of the clones is not carried over; for the studies checked, unresolved V genes explain less than half of this, and the remainder is unexplained. The sample includes around 160,000 clones, with approximately 75% observed a single time. 2.2% of the sample is taken by the ten largest. The specimen was PBMCs. These receptors all come from a man between 50 and 59 years old in good health and CMV-seropositive.

This CDR3 reads CASSKARGITAYEQYF. In DNA form, the CDR3 reads TGTGCCAGCAGCAAAGCCAGGGGAATCACTGCCTACGAGCAGTACTTC. V and J are TRBV21-1 and TRBJ2-7; the DNA was not used to check the table's D call, TRBD1. TRBV21-1 corresponds to a pseudogene. The CDR3 sequence is 16 residues long.

This chain uses TRBV9 with TRBJ2-5; 9 nucleotides align to TRBD1. Per the germline V gene, CDR1 is SGDLS and CDR2 is YYNGEE. V shed 3 bases and J 1 base; nucleotides not matched to a gene: 1. This CDR3 has 14 residues. The CDR3, as DNA: TGTGCCAGCAGCGCACAGGGGGCCCAAGAGACCCAGTACTTC. Amino acids: CASSAQGAQETQYF.